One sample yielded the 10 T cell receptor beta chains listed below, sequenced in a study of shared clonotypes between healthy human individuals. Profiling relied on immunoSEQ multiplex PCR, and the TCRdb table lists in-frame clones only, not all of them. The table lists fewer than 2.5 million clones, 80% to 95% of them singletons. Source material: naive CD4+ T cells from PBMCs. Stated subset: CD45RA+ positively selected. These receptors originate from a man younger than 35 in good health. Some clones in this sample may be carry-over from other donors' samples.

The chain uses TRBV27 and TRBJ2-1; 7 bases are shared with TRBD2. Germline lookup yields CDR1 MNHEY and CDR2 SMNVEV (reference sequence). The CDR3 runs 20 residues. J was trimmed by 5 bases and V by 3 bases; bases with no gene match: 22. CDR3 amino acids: CASSFRTPPRGKTSNNEQFF. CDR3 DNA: TGTGCCAGCAGTTTCCGGACACCCCCTAGAGGAAAGACTAGCAACAATGAGCAGTTCTTC.

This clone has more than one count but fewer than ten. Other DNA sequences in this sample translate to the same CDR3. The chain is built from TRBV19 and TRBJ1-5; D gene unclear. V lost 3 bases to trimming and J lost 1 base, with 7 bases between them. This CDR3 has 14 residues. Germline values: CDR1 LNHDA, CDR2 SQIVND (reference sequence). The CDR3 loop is CASSIGISNQPQHF. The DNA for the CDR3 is TGTGCCAGTAGTATCGGAATCAGCAATCAGCCCCAGCATTTT.

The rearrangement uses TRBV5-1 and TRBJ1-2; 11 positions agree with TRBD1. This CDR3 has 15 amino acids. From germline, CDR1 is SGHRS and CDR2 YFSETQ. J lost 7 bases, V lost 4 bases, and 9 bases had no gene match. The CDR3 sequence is CASSQRDRGIPGYTF. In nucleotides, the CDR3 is TGCGCCAGCAGCCAACGGGACAGGGGGATTCCTGGCTACACCTTC.

The DNA of the CDR3 is TGTGCCAGCAGCTCCGACAGGTTGGATGGCTACACCTTC. As protein: CASSSDRLDGYTF. The chain links TRBV7-8 to TRBJ1-2; maybe TRBD1 (6 bases). This CDR3 contains 13 residues. The germline V and J ends were trimmed by 4 bases and 6 bases, with 12 bases remaining between them. Germline CDR1 and CDR2: SGHVS and FQNEAQ.

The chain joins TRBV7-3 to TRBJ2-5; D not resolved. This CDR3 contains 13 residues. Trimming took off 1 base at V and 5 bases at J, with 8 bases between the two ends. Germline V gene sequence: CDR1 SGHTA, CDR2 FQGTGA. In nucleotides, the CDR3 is TGTGCCAGCAGCTTAAGGCCGAGGGAGACCCAGTACTTC. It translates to CASSLRPRETQYF.

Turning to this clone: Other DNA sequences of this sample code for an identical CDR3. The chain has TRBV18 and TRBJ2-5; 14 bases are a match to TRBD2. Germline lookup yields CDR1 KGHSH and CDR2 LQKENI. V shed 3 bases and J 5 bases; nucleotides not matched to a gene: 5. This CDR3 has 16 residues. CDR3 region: CASSPGTSGSAETQYF. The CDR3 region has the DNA TGTGCCAGCTCACCGGGGACTAGCGGGAGTGCTGAGACCCAGTACTTC.

The CDR3 loop is CASSSQAGGQETQYF. For the CDR3, the DNA is TGTGCCAGCAGCTCTCAGGCGGGAGGACAAGAGACCCAGTACTTC. This chain connects TRBV7-8 to TRBJ2-5; 8 bases match TRBD2. Germline-derived CDR1 and CDR2 are SGHVS and FQNEAQ. Trimming cost V 4 bases and J 2 bases; bases outside gene matches: 6. The CDR3 spans 15 residues.

CDR3 region: CASSPNQARGYNEQFF. CDR3 sequence (DNA): TGCGCCAGCAGCCCGAATCAAGCGCGGGGGTACAATGAGCAGTTCTTC. The chain combines TRBV5-1 with TRBJ2-1, with TRBD2 identical over 7 bases. The germline CDR1 and CDR2 sequences are SGHRS and YFSETQ. J was trimmed by 4 bases and V by 4 bases; bases with no gene match: 11. This CDR3 is built from 16 residues.

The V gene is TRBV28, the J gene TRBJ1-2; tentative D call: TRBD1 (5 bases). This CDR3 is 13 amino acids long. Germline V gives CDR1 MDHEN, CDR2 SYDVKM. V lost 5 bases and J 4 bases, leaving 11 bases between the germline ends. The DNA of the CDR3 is TGTGCCAGCAGTCCGGGGACGAGCTATGGCTACACCTTC. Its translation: CASSPGTSYGYTF.

The CDR3 region is CASRNQGARTGELFF. The CDR3 nucleotides are TGTGCCAGTCGGAACCAGGGGGCCCGTACCGGGGAGCTGTTTTTT. V and J are TRBV19 and TRBJ2-2; 8 bases match TRBD1. Germline values: CDR1 LNHDA, CDR2 SQIVND (reference sequence). Trimming removed 8 bases from V and 5 bases from J; junction bases left unmatched: 10. The CDR3 sequence is 15 residues long. The complete variable domain, with remaining parts taken from reference TRBV19 and TRBJ2-2, reads DGGITQSPKYLFRKEGQNVTLSCEQNLNHDAMYWYRQDPGQGLRLIYYSQIVNDFQKGDIAEGYSVSREKKESFPLTVTSAQKNPTAFYLCASRNQGARTGELFFGEGSRLTVL.